This T cell receptor beta chain was sequenced in a study of T cell changes during pregnancy in multiple sclerosis. This clone has just a few counts. V was cut by 7 bases and J by 4 bases, with 13 bases left in between. The CDR3 spans 13 residues. In germline, CDR1 is SNHLY, CDR2 FYNNEI. Repertoires were generated with immunoSEQ multiplex PCR, while TCRdb's copy carries only in-frame clones and drops some. The sample carries 78,000 or so clones, 90% to 95% recorded once. The chain combines TRBV2 with TRBJ1-1; D is ambiguous. The sequence came from a female donor with multiple sclerosis, enrolled in a pregnancy study. Sequences were derived from peripheral blood, sampled before pregnancy. The CDR3 sequence: CASTGESSTEAFF. In DNA form, the CDR3 reads TGTGCCAGCACCGGGGAGTCTAGCACTGAAGCTTTCTTT.